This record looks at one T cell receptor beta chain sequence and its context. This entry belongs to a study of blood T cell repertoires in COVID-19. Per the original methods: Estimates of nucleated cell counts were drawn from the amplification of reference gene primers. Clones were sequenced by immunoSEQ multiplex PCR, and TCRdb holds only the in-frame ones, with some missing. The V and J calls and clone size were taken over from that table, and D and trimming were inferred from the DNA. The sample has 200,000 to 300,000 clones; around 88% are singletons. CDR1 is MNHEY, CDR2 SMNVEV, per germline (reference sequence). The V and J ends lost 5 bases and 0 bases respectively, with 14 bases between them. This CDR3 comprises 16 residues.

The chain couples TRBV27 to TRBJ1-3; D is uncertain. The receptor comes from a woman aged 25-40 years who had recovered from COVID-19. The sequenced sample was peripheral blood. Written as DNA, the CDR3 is TGTGCCAGCAGTCCCGTTGAGACACCCTCTGGAAACACCATATATTTT. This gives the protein CASSPVETPSGNTIYF.